This T cell receptor beta chain comes out of a study of tissue T cells after allogeneic stem cell transplantation. General study findings and limits: The patient cohort was small and clinically heterogeneous, with limited sampling depth. Few T cell clones were shared across patients, but motif clusters showed tissue-specific shared signatures. Within patients, tissue anatomy strongly shaped TCR repertoire composition.

This CDR3 region has 14 residues. Trimming removed 3 bases from V and 0 bases from J, with 5 bases in between. Germline CDR1 is KGHPV and CDR2 is FQNQEV (reference sequence). Comments on this clone: Its matching antigen is unknown. Mouse germline and gene names are used. The read terminates 1 residue ahead of where the CDR3 ends, so the germline J gene completes it.

Sequencing of TCRbeta CDR3 at survey depth gave sequences and template counts. Generated by immunoSEQ multiplex PCR, the TCRdb table keeps only in-frame clones and is missing some. The profile covers roughly 45,000 clones, with 65% to 80% appearing a single time and approximately 0.72% taken by the ten largest. The clonotype comes from a pool of C57BL/6 mice in good health. Sequenced: sorted cells pooled from one or two spleens. The chain carries TRBV26 and TRBJ2-2; D not resolved. CDR3 in amino acids: CASSLQTNTGQLYF. The sequenced part of the CDR3 DNA is TGTGCCAGCAGTCTTCAGACAAACACCGGGCAGCTCTAC.